These 5 T cell receptor beta chains were sequenced from one sample in a study of blood T cell repertoires in COVID-19. Profiled with immunoSEQ multiplex PCR; TCRdb holds only in-frame clones, not every one. The table includes 100,000 or so clones, 82% detected once. Sequencing was done on a sample of peripheral blood. The receptors originated from a man older than 75 with acute or convalescent COVID-19.

The rearrangement joins TRBV5-4 to TRBJ2-5; TRBD2 agrees at 10 bases. Germline-derived CDR1 and CDR2 are SGHNT and YYREEE (reference sequence). V lost 4 bases and J lost 2; bases outside the gene matches: 8. This CDR3 contains 16 residues. CDR3 in amino acids: CASSLLAGGLQETQYF. CDR3 coding DNA: TGTGCCAGCAGCCTTTTAGCGGGGGGCCTTCAAGAGACCCAGTACTTC.

This clone was seen ten or more times. J is TRBJ2-2 and V is TRBV19, with D possibly being TRBD1 (5 bases). V was cut by 6 bases and J by 2 bases, with 10 bases left in between. Germline V gene lookup returns CDR1 LNHDA and CDR2 SQIVND (reference sequence). CDR3 length equals 14 residues. CDR3 region: CASRETVNTGELFF. CDR3 DNA: TGTGCCAGTAGAGAGACAGTCAACACCGGGGAGCTGTTTTTT.

The V gene is TRBV7-6, the J gene TRBJ1-6; the D gene is possibly TRBD1 (5 bases). The germline V and J ends were trimmed by 5 bases and 5 bases, with 10 bases remaining between them. The length of the CDR3 is 14 residues. Per the germline V gene, CDR1 is SGHVS and CDR2 is FNYEAQ. The CDR3: CASSLNRNNSPLHF. The DNA of the CDR3 is TGTGCCAGCAGCCTTAACAGGAATAATTCACCCCTCCACTTT. The full variable domain, with the rest looked up from reference TRBV7-6 and TRBJ1-6, is GAGVSQSPRYKVTKRGQDVALRCDPISGHVSLYWYRQALGQGPEFLTYFNYEAQQDKSGLPNDRFSAERPEGSISTLTIQRTEQRDSAMYRCASSLNRNNSPLHFGNGTRLTVT.

The V gene is TRBV15, the J gene TRBJ2-2, with TRBD1 matching over 8 bases. CDR1 LNHNV and CDR2 YYDKDF come from the germline V gene (reference sequence). This CDR3 comprises 15 residues. With V trimmed by 2 bases and J by 6 bases, 5 bases remained unmatched. CDR3 nucleotides: TGTGCCACCAGCAGACTCGGACAGGGAGCCGGGGAGCTGTTTTTT. This gives the protein CATSRLGQGAGELFF. The full variable domain, its missing parts supplied by reference TRBV15 and TRBJ2-2, is DAMVIQNPRYQVTQFGKPVTLSCSQTLNHNVMYWYQQKSSQAPKLLFHYYDKDFNNEADTPDNFQSRRPNTSFCFLDIRSPGLGDTAMYLCATSRLGQGAGELFFGEGSRLTVL.

The chain is built from TRBV18 and TRBJ2-1; D is possibly TRBD2 (6 bases). The CDR3 runs to 13 residues. The V end was cut by 5 bases, the J end by 8 bases, with 13 bases between. Germline-derived CDR1 and CDR2 are KGHSH and LQKENI. In nucleotides, the CDR3 is TGTGCCAGCTCAGACGCGGGGCGCGATGAGCAGTTCTTC. Protein product: CASSDAGRDEQFF.